This T cell receptor (beta chain) was documented in a study of blood T cell repertoires in COVID-19. Study-wide background: In each case, the material was cDNA or gDNA derived from T cells, B-cell-depleted T cells, or PBMCs.

Original processing methods: Reference gene primer amplification in the assay estimated nucleated cell counts. TCRdb keeps only in-frame clones here, not all; method: immunoSEQ multiplex PCR. V and J calls and clone size follow that table, whereas D and trimming were derived from the DNA. The table includes 95,000 to 150,000 clones, 70% to 85% detected once. Germline CDR1 and CDR2: SEHNR and FQNEAQ (reference sequence). This CDR3 region has 18 residues. Trimming cost V 5 bases and J 1 base; bases outside gene matches: 13. This chain uses TRBV7-9 with TRBJ2-1; TRBD2 agrees at 8 bases. This clonotype was sampled from a human donor with acute or convalescent COVID-19. The donor label of this sample is uncertain. The sample taken for sequencing was peripheral blood. CDR3 in DNA: TGTGCCAGCAGCCAGCCTCGGTCGGGGGGGCCGTCCTACAATGAGCAGTTCTTC. Amino acid sequence: CASSQPRSGGPSYNEQFF.